This record covers a single T cell receptor beta chain. The entry originates in a study of shared clonotypes between healthy human individuals. Clones were sequenced by immunoSEQ multiplex PCR, and TCRdb holds only the in-frame ones, with some missing. The sample lists 980,000 or so clones; 76% were seen once. The CDR3 is 11 residues long. With 7 bases removed from V and 7 bases from J, the gap between germline ends came to 14 bases. CDR1 is SQVTM, CDR2 ANQGSEA, per germline. V usage is TRBV29-1 and J usage is TRBJ2-7; tentatively, D is TRBD1 (6 bases). Specimen: memory CD4+ T cells sorted from blood. Subset described: CD45RA-negative fraction. The clonotype comes from a man aged 18 to 30 in good health. The DNA for the CDR3 is TGCAGCGGCGGAAACAGGGCAGAGCAGTACTTC. This sequence encodes CSGGNRAEQYF.